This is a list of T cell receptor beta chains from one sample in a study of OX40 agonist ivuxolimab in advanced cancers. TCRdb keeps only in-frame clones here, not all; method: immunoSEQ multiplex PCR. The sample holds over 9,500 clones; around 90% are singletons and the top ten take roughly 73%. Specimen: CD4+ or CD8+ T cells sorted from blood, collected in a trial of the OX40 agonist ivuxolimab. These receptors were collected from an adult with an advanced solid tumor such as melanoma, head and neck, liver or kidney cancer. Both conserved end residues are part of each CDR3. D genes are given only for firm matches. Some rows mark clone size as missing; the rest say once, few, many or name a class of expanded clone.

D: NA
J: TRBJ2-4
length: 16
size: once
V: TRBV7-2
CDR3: CASSPGLTAGKNIQYF
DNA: TGTGCCAGCAGCCCAGGGCTCACCGCCGGGAAAAACATTCAGTACTTC

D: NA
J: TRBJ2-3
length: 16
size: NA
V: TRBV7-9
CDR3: CASSSNREPSTDTQYF
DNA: TGTGCCAGCAGCTCGAACAGGGAACCAAGCACAGATACGCAGTATTTT

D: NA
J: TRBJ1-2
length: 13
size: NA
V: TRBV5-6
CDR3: CASSSGRNYGYTF
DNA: TGTGCCAGCAGCTCGGGACGCAACTATGGCTACACCTTC

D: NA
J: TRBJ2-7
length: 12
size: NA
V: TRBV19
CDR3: CASSNTDYEQYF
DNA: TGTGCCAGTAGTAACACCGACTACGAGCAGTACTTC

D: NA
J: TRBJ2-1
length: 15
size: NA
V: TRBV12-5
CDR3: CASGFAAGAFNEQFF
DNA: TGTGCTAGTGGTTTTGCTGCGGGGGCATTCAATGAGCAGTTCTTC

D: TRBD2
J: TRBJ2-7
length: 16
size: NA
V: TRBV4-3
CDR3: CASSLNSGTSSYEQYF
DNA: TGCGCCAGCAGCCTAAACTCCGGGACTAGCAGTTACGAGCAGTACTTC

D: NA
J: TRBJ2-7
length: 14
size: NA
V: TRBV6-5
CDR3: CASSYSGETYEQYF
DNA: TGTGCCAGCAGTTACTCCGGAGAAACCTACGAGCAGTACTTC

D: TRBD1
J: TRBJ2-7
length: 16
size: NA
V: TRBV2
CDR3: CASSLGQLIKEDEQYF
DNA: TGTGCCAGTTCCCTGGGACAGCTAATTAAGGAAGACGAGCAGTACTTC

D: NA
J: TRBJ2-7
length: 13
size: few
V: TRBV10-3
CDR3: CAINDAGLDEQYF
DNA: TGTGCCATCAACGACGCCGGGCTCGACGAGCAGTACTTC

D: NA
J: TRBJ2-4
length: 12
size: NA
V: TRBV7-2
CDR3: CASSSWGDIQYF
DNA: TGTGCCAGCAGCTCGTGGGGGGACATTCAGTACTTC

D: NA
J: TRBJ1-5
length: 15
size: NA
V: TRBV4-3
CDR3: CASSQDRQVNQPQHF
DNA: TGCGCCAGCAGCCAAGATAGGCAGGTGAATCAGCCCCAGCATTTT

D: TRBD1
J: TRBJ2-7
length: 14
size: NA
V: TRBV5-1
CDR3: CASSWTGVTYEQYF
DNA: TGCGCCAGCAGCTGGACAGGGGTTACCTACGAGCAGTACTTC

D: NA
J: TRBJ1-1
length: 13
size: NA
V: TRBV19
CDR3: CASSTPGHTEAFF
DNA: TGTGCCAGTAGCACGCCAGGGCACACTGAAGCTTTCTTT

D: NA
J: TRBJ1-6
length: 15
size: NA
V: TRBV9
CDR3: CASSTPQEVNSPLHF
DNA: TGTGCCAGCAGCACCCCCCAGGAGGTAAATTCACCCCTCCACTTT

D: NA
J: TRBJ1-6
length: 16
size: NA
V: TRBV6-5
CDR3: CASSYYRESYNSPLHF
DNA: TGTGCCAGCAGTTACTACCGGGAGTCCTATAATTCACCCCTCCACTTT

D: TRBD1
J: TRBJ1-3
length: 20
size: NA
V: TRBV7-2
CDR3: CASSLAPGQGDRGPRDTIYF
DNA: TGTGCCAGCAGCTTAGCTCCGGGACAGGGAGATAGGGGTCCAAGGGACACCATATATTTT

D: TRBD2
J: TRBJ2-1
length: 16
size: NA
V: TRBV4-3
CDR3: CASSPTGGALYNEQFF
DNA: TGCGCCAGCAGCCCTACCGGGGGGGCCCTCTACAATGAGCAGTTCTTC

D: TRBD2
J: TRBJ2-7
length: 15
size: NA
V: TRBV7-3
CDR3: CASSLSSGSSYEQYF
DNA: TGTGCCAGCAGCTTAAGCAGCGGGAGCTCCTACGAGCAGTACTTC

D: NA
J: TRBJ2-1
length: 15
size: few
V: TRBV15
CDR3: CATSREGYPWDEQFF
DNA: TGTGCCACCAGCAGAGAGGGCTACCCTTGGGATGAGCAGTTCTTC

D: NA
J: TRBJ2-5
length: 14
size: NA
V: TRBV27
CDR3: CASGRRGEQETQYF
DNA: TGTGCCAGCGGTCGACGAGGGGAACAAGAGACCCAGTACTTC

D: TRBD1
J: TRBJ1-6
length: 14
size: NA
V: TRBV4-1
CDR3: CASSHGQVSAPLHF
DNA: TGCGCCAGCAGCCACGGACAGGTTTCGGCACCCCTCCACTTT

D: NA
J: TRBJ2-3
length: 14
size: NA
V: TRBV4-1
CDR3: CASSQDRSTDTQYF
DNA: TGCGCCAGCAGCCAAGATAGATCGACAGATACGCAGTATTTT

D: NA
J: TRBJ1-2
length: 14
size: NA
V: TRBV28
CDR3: CASSFPSDLYGYTF
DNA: TGTGCCAGCAGTTTCCCGTCGGACCTCTATGGCTACACCTTC

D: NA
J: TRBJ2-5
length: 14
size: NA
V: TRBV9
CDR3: CASSADGDVETQYF
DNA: TGTGCCAGCAGCGCAGACGGTGATGTTGAGACCCAGTACTTC